This T cell receptor beta chain derives from a study of cytomegalovirus exposure and HLA in healthy donors. Primers for the PCR totalled 60 Vbeta and 13 Jbeta. Repertoires were generated with immunoSEQ multiplex PCR, while TCRdb's copy carries only in-frame clones and drops some. The table shows some 90,000 clones, with 81% occurring only once. Study-wide findings and caveats: The classifier reportedly diagnosed cytomegalovirus status with high sensitivity and specificity. Later analysis suggested most CMV-associated TCR beta chains were HLA-restricted.

This clone was detected once. Its antigen is as yet unknown. CDR1 is SGDLS and CDR2 is YYNGEE in the germline V gene. After removal of 3 bases from V and 3 bases from J, the junction contained 5 bases not matched to a gene. The CDR3 sequence is 15 residues long. The source material was PBMCs. The chain uses TRBV9 and TRBJ2-1, with 8 positions matching TRBD2. The sequence was collected from a human donor in good health. DNA of the CDR3: TGTGCCAGCAGCGCATCCGGGACTAGCTACAATGAGCAGTTCTTC. As protein: CASSASGTSYNEQFF.